The 12 T cell receptor beta chains reported below all come from one sample, sequenced in a study of OX40 agonist ivuxolimab in advanced cancers. Using immunoSEQ multiplex PCR, the repertoire was profiled, and TCRdb retains in-frame clones only, with some absent. The repertoire holds tens of thousands of clones, with more than 70% as singletons. The material was CD4+ or CD8+ T cells sorted from blood, obtained in a trial of the OX40 agonist ivuxolimab. The receptors derive from an adult with an advanced solid tumor such as melanoma, head and neck, liver or kidney cancer.

A single count supports this clone. V usage is TRBV7-9 and J usage is TRBJ2-2; a possible D gene is TRBD1 (5 bases). Germline CDR1 SEHNR, CDR2 FQNEAQ (reference sequence). This CDR3 comprises 13 residues. The V gene lost 5 bases and the J gene lost 7 bases, with 11 bases spanning the gap. The CDR3 here is CASSPRVDGELFF. In DNA form, the CDR3 reads TGTGCCAGCAGCCCCAGGGTGGACGGGGAGCTGTTTTTT.

The genes are TRBV15 and TRBJ2-3; D is perhaps TRBD2 (6 bases). Trimming removed 5 bases at V and 6 bases at J, with 15 bases between. CDR1 is LNHNV, CDR2 YYDKDF, per germline (reference sequence). CDR3 length: 14 amino acids. CDR3 nucleotides: TGTGCCACCAGCGGCCGGTGGGGGGAGGATACGCAGTATTTT. Translated, it gives CATSGRWGEDTQYF.

The count of this clone is one. This chain joins TRBV19 and TRBJ1-1; the D is unclear. The CDR3 is made up of 13 amino acids. The V end lost 6 bases, the J end lost 7 bases, and 15 bases lay between the germline ends. Germline V lookup: CDR1 LNHDA, CDR2 SQIVND (reference sequence). As DNA, the CDR3 is TGTGCCAGTAGACCTCCGGGGTCACTTGAAGCTTTCTTT. Translated, it gives CASRPPGSLEAFF.

This chain uses TRBV7-2 with TRBJ1-5; a weak D match, TRBD1 (6 bases). Germline CDR1 and CDR2: SGHTA and FQGNSA. CDR3 size: 14 residues. V was pared by 2 bases and J by 5 bases, with 10 bases between. DNA of the CDR3: TGTGCCAGCAGCTTACGGGAGGGGGATCAGCCCCAGCATTTT. Translated: CASSLREGDQPQHF.

The J gene is TRBJ1-1, the V gene TRBV7-9; no definite D call. The CDR3 totals 12 residues. V lost 1 base to trimming and J lost 11 bases, with 11 bases between them. Germline loops: CDR1 SEHNR, CDR2 FQNEAQ (reference sequence). The CDR3 is CASSLEVAYAFF. CDR3 sequence (DNA): TGTGCCAGCAGCTTAGAGGTGGCTTATGCTTTCTTT.

CDR3 region: CASTSRSSGNTIYF. The CDR3 region has the DNA TGTGCCAGCACCTCAAGGAGCTCTGGAAACACCATATATTTT. The rearrangement joins TRBV9 to TRBJ1-3; the D is unclear. Germline-derived CDR1 and CDR2 are SGDLS and YYNGEE. CDR3 length: 14 amino acids. The germline V and J ends were trimmed by 6 bases and 0 bases, with 10 bases remaining between them.

The J gene is TRBJ1-2, the V gene TRBV6-1, with D maybe TRBD1 (5 bases). V was pared by 1 base and J by 6 bases, with 15 bases between. The CDR3 spans 15 residues. Looked up from germline, CDR1 is MNHNS and CDR2 is SASEGT. Written as DNA, the CDR3 is TGTGCCAGCAGTGAAGTAGGGGACCTCTCGAATGGCTACACCTTC. Protein product: CASSEVGDLSNGYTF.

The CDR3 coding sequence is TGCAGTGCTGTGAATCGCGGCTACACCTTC. Protein product: CSAVNRGYTF. The V call is TRBV20-1, the J call TRBJ1-2, with D unclear. Germline V gene data show CDR1 as DFQATT and CDR2 as SNEGSKA (reference sequence). This CDR3 has 10 residues. Between the trimmed V and J ends, which lost 5 bases and 8 bases, there was a span of 9 bases.

The V call is TRBV4-3, the J call TRBJ1-3; 8 nucleotides line up with TRBD1. V shed 0 bases, J shed 2 bases, and the junction held 0 bases outside the gene matches. The CDR3 is 15 residues long. The germline gives CDR1 LGHNA, CDR2 YSLEER. This CDR3 is CASSQETGAGNTIYF. DNA for the CDR3: TGCGCCAGCAGCCAAGAGACAGGGGCTGGAAACACCATATATTTT.

Note on this clone: Mismatch with germline at one junction end may stem from a read error. This chain connects TRBV7-3 to TRBJ1-3; D gene unclear. This CDR3 comprises 11 residues. The germline V gene has CDR1 SGHTA and CDR2 FQGTGA. For the CDR3, the DNA is TGTGCCAGCAGCGGTGGAGACACCATATATTTT. It specifies CASSGGDTIYF.

The V call is TRBV15, the J call TRBJ2-7; D may be TRBD1 or TRBD2 (5 bases each). CDR1 and CDR2 from the germline V gene are LNHNV and YYDKDF (reference sequence). The V gene lost 0 bases and the J gene lost 3 bases, with 12 bases spanning the gap. CDR3 length equals 15 residues. CDR3 nucleotide sequence: TGTGCCACCAGCAGAGATAGCGACAGTATCTACGAGCAGTACTTC. Encoded protein: CATSRDSDSIYEQYF. The full variable domain, completed using reference TRBV15 and TRBJ2-7, is DAMVIQNPRYQVTQFGKPVTLSCSQTLNHNVMYWYQQKSSQAPKLLFHYYDKDFNNEADTPDNFQSRRPNTSFCFLDIRSPGLGDTAMYLCATSRDSDSIYEQYFGPGTRLTVT.

The chain links TRBV7-8 to TRBJ1-5, with D unresolved. The V end lost 3 bases, the J end lost 6 bases, and 6 bases lay between the germline ends. The CDR3 totals 12 residues. The germline V gene has CDR1 SGHVS and CDR2 FQNEAQ. The CDR3 sequence: CASSFAGQPQHF. The CDR3 DNA follows: TGTGCCAGCAGCTTCGCGGGTCAGCCCCAGCATTTT.